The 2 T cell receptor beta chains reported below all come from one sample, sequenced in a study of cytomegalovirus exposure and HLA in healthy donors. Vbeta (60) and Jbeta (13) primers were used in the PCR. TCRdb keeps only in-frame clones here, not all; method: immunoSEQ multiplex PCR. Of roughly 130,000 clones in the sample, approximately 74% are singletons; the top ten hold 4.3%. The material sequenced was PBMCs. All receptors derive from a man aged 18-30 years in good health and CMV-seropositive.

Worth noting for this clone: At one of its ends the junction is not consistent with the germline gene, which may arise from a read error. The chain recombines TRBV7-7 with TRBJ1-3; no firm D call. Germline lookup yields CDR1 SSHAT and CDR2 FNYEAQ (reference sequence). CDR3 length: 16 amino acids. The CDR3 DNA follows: TGTGCTAGCAGCCCCGGGAATCTTAACTCTGGAAACACCATATATTTT. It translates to CASSPGNLNSGNTIYF.

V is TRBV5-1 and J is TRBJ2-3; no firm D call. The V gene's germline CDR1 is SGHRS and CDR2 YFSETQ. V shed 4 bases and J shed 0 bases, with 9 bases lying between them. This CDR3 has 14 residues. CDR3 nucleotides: TGCGCCAGCAGCCCCCCGTCTAGCACAGATACGCAGTATTTT. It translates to CASSPPSSTDTQYF.